These T cell receptor beta chains were read from a single sample in a study of blood T cells in healthy people across ages. TCRdb analysed the 5' RACE reads with MiXCR anew, one entry per CDR3 protein. The repertoire consists of 650,000 to 900,000 distinct CDR3 sequences, with approximately 59% occurring once and the leading ten covering roughly a quarter. Material: blood. These receptors all come from a man aged 25 to 45 in good health. Both conserved end residues are part of each CDR3. Each record gives: clone size, D gene, J gene, V gene, CDR3 DNA, CDR3 protein. A D gene is named only where the DNA matches it firmly. Not every row has a clone size; where given, it reads once, few, many or a size class.

abundance: .
d_gene: .
j_gene: TRBJ2-1
v_gene: TRBV30
CDR3nt: TGTGCCCTCGAGCGGAGCCAAGACAATGAGCAGTTCTTC
CDR3aa: CALERSQDNEQFF

abundance: few
d_gene: .
j_gene: TRBJ2-3
v_gene: TRBV25-1
CDR3nt: TGTGCCAGCAAGGCGGGGGATACGCAGTATTTT
CDR3aa: CASKAGDTQYF

abundance: few
d_gene: .
j_gene: TRBJ2-3
v_gene: TRBV4-3
CDR3nt: TGCGCCAGCAGCCTCTTGATCGGCCCAGATACGCAGTATTTT
CDR3aa: CASSLLIGPDTQYF

abundance: once
d_gene: .
j_gene: TRBJ1-2
v_gene: TRBV15
CDR3nt: TGTGCCACCAGCAGAGATCTAAGCGAACGCTATGGCTACACCTTC
CDR3aa: CATSRDLSERYGYTF

abundance: .
d_gene: .
j_gene: TRBJ2-3
v_gene: TRBV4-3
CDR3nt: TGCGCCAGCAGCCAAGATAGGGGCTCGGATACGCAGTATTTT
CDR3aa: CASSQDRGSDTQYF

abundance: few
d_gene: .
j_gene: TRBJ2-3
v_gene: TRBV10-3
CDR3nt: TGTGCCATCAGTGAGATGGCAGATACGCAGTATTTT
CDR3aa: CAISEMADTQYF

abundance: few
d_gene: .
j_gene: TRBJ2-1
v_gene: TRBV7-2
CDR3nt: TGTGCCAGCAGCTTAGGTCAGACCGACTACAATGAGCAGTTCTTC
CDR3aa: CASSLGQTDYNEQFF

abundance: .
d_gene: TRBD2
j_gene: TRBJ2-1
v_gene: TRBV25-1
CDR3nt: TGTGCCAGCAGTGACGGGGGGGCCTACAATGAGCAGTTATTC
CDR3aa: CASSDGGAYNEQLF

abundance: .
d_gene: .
j_gene: TRBJ2-1
v_gene: TRBV6-2/TRBV6-3
CDR3nt: TGTGCCAGCAGTTATTACCGGGATTACAATGAGCAGTTCTTC
CDR3aa: CASSYYRDYNEQFF

abundance: few
d_gene: .
j_gene: TRBJ2-7
v_gene: TRBV9
CDR3nt: TGTGCCAGCAGCGTAGAGGGTACGATATACGAGCAGTACTTC
CDR3aa: CASSVEGTIYEQYF

abundance: .
d_gene: TRBD1
j_gene: TRBJ2-3
v_gene: TRBV20-1
CDR3nt: TGCAGTGCTCAAAGTGGGGGAACAGGGGACACAGATACGCAGTATTTT
CDR3aa: CSAQSGGTGDTDTQYF